A single sample gave rise to the 10 T cell receptor beta chains below, sequenced in a study of CD8 T cells in Susac syndrome (dated by TCRdb to about 2019). The library was generated by the immunoSEQ multiplex PCR assay. RNA was extracted using the RNeasy kit, and about 0.45 to 1 ug of the RNA was reverse transcribed with random hexamers. TCRdb reanalyzed the raw reads on its own, using fastp at Q25 for trimming and MiXCR for clone calling, and kept in-frame beta chains. CDR3 protein duplicates are merged, each entry listing the most common genes and DNA. Counted in this sample were some 300,000 distinct CDR3 sequences; 70% to 90% of them appeared once. About 0.17% of the sample goes to the ten largest clones. The material sequenced was CD8+ T cells from PBMCs. The receptors derive from a human donor with multiple sclerosis.

The CDR3 loop reads CASSIGGQGSWNEQFF. Here the CDR3 DNA reads TGTGCCAGTAGTATAGGCGGACAGGGGTCTTGGAATGAGCAGTTCTTC. The rearrangement uses TRBV19 and TRBJ2-1; TRBD1 matches 9 bases. Germline CDR1 reads LNHDA; CDR2 reads SQIVND (reference sequence). The CDR3 contains 16 residues. V gave up 1 base and J gave up 7 bases; unmatched junction bases: 8. The whole variable domain, remainder taken from reference TRBV19 and TRBJ2-1, is DGGITQSPKYLFRKEGQNVTLSCEQNLNHDAMYWYRQDPGQGLRLIYYSQIVNDFQKGDIAEGYSVSREKKESFPLTVTSAQKNPTAFYLCASSIGGQGSWNEQFFGPGTRLTVL.

J is TRBJ1-1 and V is TRBV27; D ambiguous. Germline lookup yields CDR1 MNHEY and CDR2 SMNVEV (reference sequence). This CDR3 spans 15 amino acids. The ends were cut back, 6 bases at V and 5 bases at J, with 19 bases in the middle. For the CDR3, the DNA is TGTGCCAGCAGATGGATATCCGGGGTTGTAACTGAAGCTTTCTTT. Translating it yields CASRWISGVVTEAFF.

This clonotype was picked up one time. The V and J genes are TRBV3-1 and TRBJ2-7, with D hard to call. This CDR3 has 13 amino acids. V was pared by 1 base and J by 7 bases, with 11 bases between. CDR1 and CDR2 from the germline V gene are LGHDT and YNNKEL (reference sequence). The CDR3 sequence is CASSQAQIEEQYF. CDR3 coding DNA: TGTGCCAGCAGCCAAGCCCAGATAGAAGAGCAGTACTTC.

V is TRBV23-1 and J is TRBJ2-3, with TRBD2 matching 8 bases. TRBV23-1 is an ORF, and what it does is uncertain. With 2 bases clipped from V and 2 bases from J, the junction kept 15 bases outside the gene matches. The CDR3 runs 19 residues. Written as DNA, the CDR3 is TGCGCCAGCAGTCAAAGGCCCCCTTTTTGGCGGGGGGTCACAGATACGCAGTATTTT. Amino acid sequence: CASSQRPPFWRGVTDTQYF.

The chain has TRBV7-9 and TRBJ2-1; 8 bases match TRBD2. Germline lookup yields CDR1 SEHNR and CDR2 FQNEAQ (reference sequence). Trimming at V came to 8 bases and at J to 8 bases, leaving 14 bases not matched to a gene. The CDR3 consists of 15 residues. The CDR3: CASATTSGPRDEQFF. CDR3 nucleotide sequence: TGTGCCAGCGCTACAACTAGCGGCCCGAGGGATGAGCAGTTCTTC.

The CDR3 DNA reads as TGTGCCAGCAGCCCCGAAAATCGGATAAACTATGGCTACACCTTC. It encodes CASSPENRINYGYTF. The chain combines TRBV7-9 with TRBJ1-2, with no clear D. The CDR3 is 15 residues long. The germline V gene encodes CDR1 SEHNR and CDR2 FQNEAQ (reference sequence). Trimming took 5 bases from V and 2 from J, leaving 15 bases between them.

The rearrangement joins TRBV20-1 to TRBJ2-2; tentatively, D is TRBD2 (6 bases). The ends were cut back, 0 bases at V and 2 bases at J, with 13 bases in the middle. There are 16 residues in the CDR3. The V gene's germline CDR1 is DFQATT and CDR2 SNEGSKA (reference sequence). CDR3 sequence reads: CSARDLRRENTGELFF. CDR3 in DNA: TGCAGTGCTAGAGACCTTCGGCGGGAAAACACCGGGGAGCTGTTTTTT.

The chain has TRBV19 and TRBJ1-5; D perhaps matches TRBD1 (5 bases). Germline CDR1 and CDR2: LNHDA and SQIVND (reference sequence). Trimming pared 3 bases from V and 3 bases from J, leaving 18 bases between. The CDR3 covers 17 residues. CDR3 in amino acids: CASSMPHFRQNNQPQHF. CDR3 sequence (DNA): TGTGCCAGTAGTATGCCCCATTTTCGACAGAACAATCAGCCCCAGCATTTT. Based on the CDR3 plus reference TRBV19 and TRBJ1-5, the full variable domain is DGGITQSPKYLFRKEGQNVTLSCEQNLNHDAMYWYRQDPGQGLRLIYYSQIVNDFQKGDIAEGYSVSREKKESFPLTVTSAQKNPTAFYLCASSMPHFRQNNQPQHFGDGTRLSIL.

This chain uses TRBV19 with TRBJ2-2; D is undetermined. Trimming took off 3 bases at V and 7 bases at J, with 6 bases between the two ends. The CDR3 extends over 12 amino acids. Per germline, CDR1 LNHDA and CDR2 SQIVND (reference sequence). The CDR3, as DNA: TGTGCCAGTAGTATTGGGAACGGGGAGCTGTTTTTT. Translating gives CASSIGNGELFF.

The chain uses TRBV5-4 and TRBJ2-7; D tentatively fits TRBD1 or TRBD2 (6 bases each). Germline loops: CDR1 SGHNT, CDR2 YYREEE (reference sequence). This CDR3 has 14 residues. V gave up 3 bases and J gave up 5 bases, with 15 bases separating them. The CDR3 region has the DNA TGTGCCAGCAGCTCCCTGGGGGGCTCGGACGAGCAGTACTTC. Its translation is CASSSLGGSDEQYF. The full variable domain, rest sourced from reference TRBV5-4 and TRBJ2-7, is ETGVTQSPTHLIKTRGQQVTLRCSSQSGHNTVSWYQQALGQGPQFIFQYYREEENGRGNFPPRFSGLQFPNYSSELNVNALELDDSALYLCASSSLGGSDEQYFGPGTRLTVT.